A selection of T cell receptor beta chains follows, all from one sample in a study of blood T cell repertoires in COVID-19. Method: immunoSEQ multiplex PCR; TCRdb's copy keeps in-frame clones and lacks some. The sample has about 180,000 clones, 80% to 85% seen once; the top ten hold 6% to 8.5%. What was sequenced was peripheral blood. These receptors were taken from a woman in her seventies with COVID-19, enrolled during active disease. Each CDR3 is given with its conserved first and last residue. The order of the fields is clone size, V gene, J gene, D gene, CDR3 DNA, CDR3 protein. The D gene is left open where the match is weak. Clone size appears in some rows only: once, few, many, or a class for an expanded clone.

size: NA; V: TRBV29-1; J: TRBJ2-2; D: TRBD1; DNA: TGCAGCGTTTCGACAGGGGGCAACACCGGGGAGCTGTTTTTT; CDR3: CSVSTGGNTGELFF
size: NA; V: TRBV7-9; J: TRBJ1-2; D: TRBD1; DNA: TGTGCCAGCAGCGCCGGGACAGGCTATGGCTACACCTTC; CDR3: CASSAGTGYGYTF
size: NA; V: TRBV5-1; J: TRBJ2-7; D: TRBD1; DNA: TGCGCCAGCAGCCCCCTCGGGACAGTTCCCTACGAGCAGTACTTC; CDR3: CASSPLGTVPYEQYF
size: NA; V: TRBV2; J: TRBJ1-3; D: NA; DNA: TGTGCCAGCAAGAGGGGGGGAACTGGAAACACCATATATTTT; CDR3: CASKRGGTGNTIYF
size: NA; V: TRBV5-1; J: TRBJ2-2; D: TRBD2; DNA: TGCGCCAGCAGCACGTCGACTAGCGGGCTCCTTGGGGCCGGGGAGCTGTTTTTT; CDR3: CASSTSTSGLLGAGELFF
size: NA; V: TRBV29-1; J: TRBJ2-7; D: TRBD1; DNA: TGCAGCGTACACAAAACGACAGGGGGAGAGCAGTACTTC; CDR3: CSVHKTTGGEQYF
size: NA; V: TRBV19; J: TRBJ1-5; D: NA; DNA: TGTGCCAGTAACTCCGGACAATTCAATCAGCCCCAGCATTTT; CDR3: CASNSGQFNQPQHF
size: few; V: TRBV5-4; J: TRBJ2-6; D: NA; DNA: TGTGCCAGCAGCTTGGCGGGCAGGGTGGGCTCTGGGGCCAACGTCCTGACTTTC; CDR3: CASSLAGRVGSGANVLTF
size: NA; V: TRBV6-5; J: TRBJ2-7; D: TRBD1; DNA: TGTGCCAGCAGTTACCGGGACAGGAACTACGAGCAGTACTTC; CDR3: CASSYRDRNYEQYF
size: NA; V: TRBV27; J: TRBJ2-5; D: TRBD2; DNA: TGTGCCAGCAGTCGGGGACTAGCGCGTTTCGGGAGGGAGACCCAGTACTTC; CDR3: CASSRGLARFGRETQYF
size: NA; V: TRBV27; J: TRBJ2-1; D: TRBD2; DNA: TGTGCCAGCAGTTTCGGCAAAGCGGGAGGACCCGGGTCTGAGCAGTTCTTC; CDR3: CASSFGKAGGPGSEQFF
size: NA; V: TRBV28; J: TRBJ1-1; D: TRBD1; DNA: TGTGCCAGCAGTTTAGGGACAGCGAACACTGAAGCTTTCTTT; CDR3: CASSLGTANTEAFF
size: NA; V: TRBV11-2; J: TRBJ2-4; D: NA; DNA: TGTGCCAGCAGCCCCAGACAGGTTAGGGTAAGTGCCAAAAACATTCAGTACTTC; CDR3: CASSPRQVRVSAKNIQYF
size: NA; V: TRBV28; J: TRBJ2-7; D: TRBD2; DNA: TGTGCCAGCAGTCCTAGCGGGAGAAGCGACGAGCAGTACTTC; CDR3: CASSPSGRSDEQYF
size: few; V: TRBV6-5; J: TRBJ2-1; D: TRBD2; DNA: TGTGCCAGCAGTCCCGGGACTAGCGCTTTCAATGAGCAGTTCTTC; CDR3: CASSPGTSAFNEQFF
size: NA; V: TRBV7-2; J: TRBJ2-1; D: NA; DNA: TGTGCCAGCAGAGCCGGGGGTTTCAATGAGCAGTTCTTC; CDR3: CASRAGGFNEQFF
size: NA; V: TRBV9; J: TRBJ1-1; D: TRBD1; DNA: TGTGCCAGCAGCGTAGAAGCAGGGGGTAACACTGAAGCTTTCTTT; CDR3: CASSVEAGGNTEAFF
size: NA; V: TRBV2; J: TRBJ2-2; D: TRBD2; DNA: TGTGCCAGCAGTGGGAGCGGGAGGGGGAACACCGGGGAGCTGTTTTTT; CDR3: CASSGSGRGNTGELFF
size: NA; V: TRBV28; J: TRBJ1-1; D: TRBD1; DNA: TGTGCCAGCAAGCCCAAGGGGACAGTGAAGACTGAAGCTTTCTTT; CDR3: CASKPKGTVKTEAFF
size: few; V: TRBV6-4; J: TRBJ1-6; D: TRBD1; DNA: TGTGCCAGCTCGGACAGGGGACTTAATTCACCCCTCCACTTT; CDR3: CASSDRGLNSPLHF
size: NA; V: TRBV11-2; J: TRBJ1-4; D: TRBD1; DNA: TGTGCCAGCAGCTTAGTCGGGACAGCCGCCGTACTGTTTTTT; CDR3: CASSLVGTAAVLFF
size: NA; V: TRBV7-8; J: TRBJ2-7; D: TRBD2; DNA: TGTGCCAGCAGCTTCGGCGGCGGGAGCTCCGAGCAGTACTTC; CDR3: CASSFGGGSSEQYF
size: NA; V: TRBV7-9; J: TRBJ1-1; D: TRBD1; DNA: TGTGCCAGCAGCCCGCAGACAGGGGGCACTGAAGCTTTCTTT; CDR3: CASSPQTGGTEAFF
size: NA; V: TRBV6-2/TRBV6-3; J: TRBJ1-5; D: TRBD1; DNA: TGTGCCAGCAGTTACTCGGGACAGGGCAATCAGCCCCAGCATTTT; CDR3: CASSYSGQGNQPQHF
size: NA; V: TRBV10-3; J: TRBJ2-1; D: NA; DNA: TGTGCCATCAGTGAGCCGGGAAGGGAGCAGTTCTTC; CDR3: CAISEPGREQFF
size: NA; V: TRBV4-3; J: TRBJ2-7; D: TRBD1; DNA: TGCGCCAGCAGCCTGGGACAGGGGCTAGGGGAGCAGTACTTC; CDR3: CASSLGQGLGEQYF
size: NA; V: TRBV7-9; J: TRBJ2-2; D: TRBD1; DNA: TGTGCCAGCAGCTTCCCATTATCGGGACAGACAAACACCGGGGAGCTGTTTTTT; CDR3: CASSFPLSGQTNTGELFF
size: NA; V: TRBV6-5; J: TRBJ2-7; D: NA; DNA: TGTGCCAGCAGTTACTCGGGAGAGCCCTCCTACGAGCAGTACTTC; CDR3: CASSYSGEPSYEQYF
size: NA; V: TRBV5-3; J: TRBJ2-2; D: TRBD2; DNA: TGTGCCAGAAGCGAGCGGGAGGACACCGGGGAGCTGTTTTTT; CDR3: CARSEREDTGELFF
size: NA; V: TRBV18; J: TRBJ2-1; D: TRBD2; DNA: TGTGCCAGCTCACCAGAGACTAGCGGGAGGCGAAATGAGCAGTTCTTC; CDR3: CASSPETSGRRNEQFF
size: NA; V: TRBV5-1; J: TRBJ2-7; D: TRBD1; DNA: TGCGCCAGCAGCCGACAATCCGGGACAGGATCCTACGAGCAGTACTTC; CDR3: CASSRQSGTGSYEQYF
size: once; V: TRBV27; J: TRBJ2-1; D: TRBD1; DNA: TGTGCCAGCAGTTTATGGACTGGGACAGCAAATGAGCAGTTCTTC; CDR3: CASSLWTGTANEQFF
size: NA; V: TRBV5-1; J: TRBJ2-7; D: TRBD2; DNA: TGCGCCAGCAGCCCGGGGACTAGCTCCGAGCAGTACTTC; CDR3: CASSPGTSSEQYF
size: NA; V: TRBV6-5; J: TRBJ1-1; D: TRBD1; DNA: TGTGCCAGCAGTAGGACAGGTGAAGCTTTCTTT; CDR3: CASSRTGEAFF
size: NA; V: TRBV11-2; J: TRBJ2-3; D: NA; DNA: TGTGCCAGCAGCTTAGGAACTAGCTTTAGCACAGATACGCAGTATTTT; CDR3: CASSLGTSFSTDTQYF
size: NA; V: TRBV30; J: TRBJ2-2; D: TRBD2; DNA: TGTGCCTGGAGTAGGGCGGGAGTGAACACCGGGGAGCTGTTTTTT; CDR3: CAWSRAGVNTGELFF
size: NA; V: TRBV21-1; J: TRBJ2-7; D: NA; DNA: TGTGCCAGCAGCAATGAAGGGGGTTACGAGCAGTACTTC; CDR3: CASSNEGGYEQYF
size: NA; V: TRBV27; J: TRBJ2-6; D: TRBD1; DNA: TGTGCCAGCAGTTTACGGGACAGCTCCTCGGGTTCCGGGGCCAACGTCCTGACTTTC; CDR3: CASSLRDSSSGSGANVLTF
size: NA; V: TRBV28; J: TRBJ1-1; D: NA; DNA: TGTGCCAGCAGTTTAGAGTTTCCCATGAACACTGAAGCTTTCTTT; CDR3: CASSLEFPMNTEAFF
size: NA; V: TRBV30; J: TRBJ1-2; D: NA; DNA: TGTGCCTGGAGTGCTCCAGGGGCGAACGGCTACACCTTC; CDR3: CAWSAPGANGYTF
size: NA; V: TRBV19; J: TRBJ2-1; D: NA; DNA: TGTGCCAGTAGTATCCCCTCAGGTGGAGGGTTCTTC; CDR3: CASSIPSGGGFF
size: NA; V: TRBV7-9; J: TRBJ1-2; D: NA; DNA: TGTGCCAGCAGCTTAGGTGCAGTTGATGGCTACACCTTC; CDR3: CASSLGAVDGYTF
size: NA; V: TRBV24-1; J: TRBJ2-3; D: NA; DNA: TGTGCCACTCAGGGCGCGGACAGTGGTGGGCAGTATTTT; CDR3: CATQGADSGGQYF
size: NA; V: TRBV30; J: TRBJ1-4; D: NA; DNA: TGTGCCTGGAGGGGACAAATCGAAATTGTGGAAAAACTGTTTTTT; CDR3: CAWRGQIEIVEKLFF
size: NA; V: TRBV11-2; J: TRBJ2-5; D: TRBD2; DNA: TGTGCCAGCAGCTCAGTAGCGGGAGTGGGGTACCAAGAGACCCAGTACTTC; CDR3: CASSSVAGVGYQETQYF
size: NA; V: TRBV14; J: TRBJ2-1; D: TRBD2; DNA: TGTGCCAGCAGCCGACTTCCGTTAGCGGGAGGACACAATGAGCAGTTCTTC; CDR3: CASSRLPLAGGHNEQFF
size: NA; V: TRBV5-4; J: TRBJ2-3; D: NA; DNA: TGTGCCAGCAGCTTGGGGCAGGAAACAGATACGCAGTATTTT; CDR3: CASSLGQETDTQYF
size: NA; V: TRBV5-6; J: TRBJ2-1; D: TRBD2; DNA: TGTGCCAGCAGTAGCGGGAGGAGCTCCTACAATGAGCAGTTCTTC; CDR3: CASSSGRSSYNEQFF
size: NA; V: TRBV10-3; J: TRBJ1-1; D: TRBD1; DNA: TGTGCCATCAGGGGACAGGGTCCTGAAGCTTTCTTT; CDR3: CAIRGQGPEAFF
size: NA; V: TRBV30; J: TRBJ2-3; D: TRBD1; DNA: TGTGCCTGGACCAAGGGAGACAGGGGGAACACAGATACGCAGTATTTT; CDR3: CAWTKGDRGNTDTQYF
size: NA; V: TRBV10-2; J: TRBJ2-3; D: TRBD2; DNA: TGCGCCAGCAGTGTAATAGGGGAGGGGGATACGCAGTATTTT; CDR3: CASSVIGEGDTQYF
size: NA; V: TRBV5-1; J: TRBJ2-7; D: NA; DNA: TGCGCCAGCAGCTTGGTTAGCAGGGGCTACGAGCAGTACTTC; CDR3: CASSLVSRGYEQYF
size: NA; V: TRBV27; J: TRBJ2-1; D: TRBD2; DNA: TGTGCCAGCAGTTCTAGCGGTAGCTCCTACAATGAGCAGTTCTTC; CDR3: CASSSSGSSYNEQFF
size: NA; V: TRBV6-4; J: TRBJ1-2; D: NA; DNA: TGTGCCAGCAGGCGCCAGGGATCCTATGGCTACACCTTC; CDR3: CASRRQGSYGYTF
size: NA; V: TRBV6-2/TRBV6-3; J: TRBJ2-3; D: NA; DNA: TGTGCCAGCAGTTACGACGGGGTTACAGATACGCAGTATTTT; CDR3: CASSYDGVTDTQYF
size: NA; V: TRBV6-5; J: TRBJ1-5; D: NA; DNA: TGTGCCACCACAGTTCCGGCCCTCAATCAGCCCCAGCATTTT; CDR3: CATTVPALNQPQHF
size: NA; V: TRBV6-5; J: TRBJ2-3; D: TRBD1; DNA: TGTGCCAGCAGTAGGGACAGGGCGACAGATACGCAGTATTTT; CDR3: CASSRDRATDTQYF